Following are 23 T cell receptor delta chains from one sample sequenced in a study of gamma-delta T cells after stem cell transplantation. TCRdb reanalysed the RT-PCR reads via CATT. The table shows around 1,000 delta-chain clones, with approximately 8.7% occurring only once. Sequencing was done on a sample of gamma-delta T cells. All receptors come from a human donor. It is not recorded whose cells these are; they may come from a transplant donor.

To note about this clone: The sample holds other DNA sequences that translate to the same CDR3. V usage is TRDV2 and J usage is TRDJ1; 7 bases agree with TRDD3. This CDR3 region has 18 residues. CDR1 and CDR2 (germline): GEAIGNYY, EKD. The ends lost 4 bases at V and 3 bases at J; junction bases unmatched: 19. In nucleotides, the CDR3 is TGTGCCTGTGAGATCCTTCAAACTGGGGTATACTCTCCCGATAAACTCATCTTT. Protein: CACEILQTGVYSPDKLIF.

As regards this clone: At residue 17, TCRdb's protein is not the same as the translated DNA, so the protein here was read from the DNA. This chain joins TRDV2 and TRDJ1; D remains ambiguous. CDR3 length equals 18 residues. Per germline, CDR1 GEAIGNYY and CDR2 EKD. Here the CDR3 DNA reads TGTGCCTGTGACAGGGTCGGGGCTATAAGGGAGTACACCGATAAACTCACCTTT. Translating it yields CACDRVGAIREYTDKLTF.

Comments on this clone: One base separates it from a far larger clone, so it is likely a read error. The sample holds other DNA sequences that translate to the same CDR3. The genes are TRDV2 and TRDJ1, with 8 bases fitting TRDD3. The CDR3 is 17 amino acids. The germline gives CDR1 GEAIGNYY, CDR2 EKD. This CDR3 reads CACDPLGGGSYTDKLIF. The CDR3 region has the DNA TGCGCCTGTGACCCCCTTGGTGGGGGATCATACACCGATAAACTCATCTTT.

The J gene is TRDJ1, the V gene TRDV2; 10 bases map to TRDD3. The germline gives CDR1 GEAIGNYY, CDR2 EKD. This CDR3 has 17 amino acids. J lost 0 bases, V lost 3 bases, and 9 bases had no gene match. The CDR3 bases are TGTGCCTGTGACGACGTGGGGGGATACGCGGACACCGATAAACTCATCTTT. It codes for CACDDVGGYADTDKLIF.

With regard to this clone: At residue 4, the TCRdb protein departs from the DNA translation, so the protein shown here was derived from the DNA itself. DNA for the CDR3: TGTGCCTGTGCTACTGGAATAAACACCGATAAACTCATCTTT. Its translation: CACATGINTDKLIF. The V and J genes are TRDV2 and TRDJ1; a weak D match, TRDD3 (5 bases). From germline, CDR1 is GEAIGNYY and CDR2 EKD. The CDR3 contains 14 residues. Trimming removed 5 bases at V and 0 bases at J, with 12 bases between.

This clone is categorized as large (0.1 to 1%). A clone one base away is much larger, so this may be a read error. The sample has other DNA sequences that encode this CDR3 too. This chain uses TRDV2 with TRDJ1, with TRDD3 identical over 13 bases. There are 18 residues in the CDR3. The germline V gene encodes CDR1 GEAIGNYY and CDR2 EKD. Unmatched junction bases numbered 12, after V lost 4 bases and J lost 2 bases. The CDR3 here is CACDSLQTGGYATDKLIF. CDR3 sequence (DNA): TGTGCCTGTGATAGCCTTCAAACTGGGGGATACGCTACCGATAAACTCATCTTT.

The CDR3 DNA follows: TGTGCTCTTGGGGAAATACCCTACCACTGGGAGTACACCGATAAACTCATCTTT. As protein: CALGEIPYHWEYTDKLIF. The chain is built from TRDV1 and TRDJ1, with a tentative D call TRDD3 (6 bases). V was pared by 2 bases and J by 0 bases, with 19 bases between. CDR1 TSWWSYY and CDR2 QGS come from the germline V gene. CDR3 length: 18 amino acids.

Notes on this clone: A single base separates this from a much larger clone, so it may be a read error. The chain links TRDV2 to TRDJ1; tentatively, D is TRDD3 (8 bases). CDR3 size: 20 residues. Germline CDR1 GEAIGNYY, CDR2 EKD. V was pared by 3 bases and J by 9 bases, with 37 bases between. The CDR3 DNA reads TGTGCCTGTGACGCCCTCCCTTCCTTGGGGGATCCTTCTGCAACCGAAGAACTCATCTTT. Its protein product is CACDALPSLGDPSATEELIF.

The chain combines TRDV2 with TRDJ1; 9 bases map to TRDD3. V lost 3 bases and J lost 0; bases outside the gene matches: 16. The CDR3 is made up of 19 amino acids. The germline V gene encodes CDR1 GEAIGNYY and CDR2 EKD. The CDR3 sequence: CACDSLRGYAPPYTDKLIF. The CDR3 bases are TGTGCCTGTGACTCTTTACGGGGATACGCCCCGCCATACACCGATAAACTCATCTTT.

As concerns this clone: This probably arose from a read error, given a far larger clone one base away. This sample includes further DNA sequences coding for the same CDR3. V gene TRAV29/DV5 combines with J gene TRDJ1, with 11 bases aligning to TRDD3. CDR3 size: 27 residues. The V and J ends lost 0 bases and 3 bases, in that order; junction bases with no gene match: 40. The germline V gene encodes CDR1 NSMFDY and CDR2 ISSIKDK. As DNA, the CDR3 is TGTGCAGCAAGCGAGGTTGGTTTCTATCACCTTCCGCCATACTCGATACTGGGGGATATTGTATCCGATAAACTCATCTTT. Its translation is CAASEVGFYHLPPYSILGDIVSDKLIF.

This clone was observed a few times. A read error may explain this, as a much larger clone is one base away. The chain uses TRDV2 and TRDJ1; 12 nucleotides align to TRDD3. CDR1 is GEAIGNYY, CDR2 EKD, per germline. The CDR3 spans 20 residues. The V segment lost 0 bases and the J segment 0 bases; nucleotides outside the gene matches: 13. In DNA, the CDR3 is TGTGCCTGTGACACCCTTACTGGGGGATACCTCCAGGAGGACACCGATAAACTCATCTTT. Translated, it gives CACDTLTGGYLQEDTDKLIF.

This clone came up a few times. Translating this DNA gives a protein that differs at residue 10 from the TCRdb one, which belongs to a much larger clone; a read error is likely, and the protein shown is this translation. The chain uses TRDV2 and TRDJ1; 11 positions match TRDD3. Germline CDR1 is GEAIGNYY and CDR2 is EKD. CDR3 size: 23 residues. Trimming cost V 3 bases and J 0 bases; bases outside gene matches: 26. The CDR3: CACDLLLGDSTPNTGHYTDKLIF. CDR3 coding DNA: TGTGCCTGTGACTTGTTACTGGGGGATAGTACCCCGAATACCGGGCATTACACCGATAAACTCATCTTT.

This clone came up a few times. A far bigger clonotype differs at one base, so this is likely a read error. The chain couples TRAV29/DV5 to TRDJ1; 11 bases fit TRDD3. CDR1 is NSMFDY, CDR2 ISSIKDK, per germline. The CDR3 covers 20 residues. CDR3 DNA sequence: TGTGCAGTAAGCGCGCGGGCTGGGGGATACTTGCCAAGGTACACCGATAAACTCATCTTT. Translated, it gives CAVSARAGGYLPRYTDKLIF.

In regard to this clone: The sample has other DNA sequences that encode this CDR3 too. The rearrangement uses TRDV2 and TRDJ1; 7 nucleotides align to TRDD2. The CDR3 is made up of 17 amino acids. The V gene end was trimmed by 0 bases and the J gene end by 8 bases; junction bases not matched to a gene: 17. CDR1 GEAIGNYY and CDR2 EKD come from the germline V gene. The CDR3 coding sequence is TGTGCCTGTGACACCCTCCCTTCCTCGGACGATGAGGAGAAACTCATCTTT. It translates to CACDTLPSSDDEEKLIF.

This clone counts as medium-sized (0.01 to 0.1%). CDR3 DNA: TGTGCCTGTGACACCGGCGCTACGTGGGGGGATACAACCGATAAACTCATCTTT. Protein sequence: CACDTGATWGDTTDKLIF. The chain has TRDV2 and TRDJ1; TRDD3 aligns across 9 bases. Germline V gene lookup returns CDR1 GEAIGNYY and CDR2 EKD. The V gene end was trimmed by 0 bases and the J gene end by 2 bases; junction bases not matched to a gene: 12. The CDR3 contains 18 residues.

V and J are TRDV2 and TRDJ1; TRDD3 matches 10 bases. Germline CDR1 is GEAIGNYY and CDR2 is EKD. The CDR3 is 16 residues long. J was trimmed by 6 bases and V by 2 bases; bases with no gene match: 11. The CDR3 reads CACDILGDPETYKLIF. In DNA form, the CDR3 reads TGTGCCTGTGACATACTGGGGGATCCGGAGACCTATAAACTCATCTTT.

By sample share, this clone is medium-sized (0.01 to 0.1%). This rearrangement joins TRDV2 to TRDJ1; D may be TRDD3 (5 bases). Germline CDR1 is GEAIGNYY and CDR2 is EKD. This CDR3 has 15 residues. Trimming pared 0 bases from V and 5 bases from J, leaving 15 bases between. The CDR3 reads CACDTVPWAGDKLIF. DNA of the CDR3: TGTGCCTGTGACACCGTGCCCTGGGCGGGGGATAAACTCATCTTT.

In its sample, this clone was seen a few times. The chain recombines TRDV1 with TRDJ1; 8 nucleotides agree with TRDD3. The CDR3 spans 16 residues. Germline CDR1 and CDR2: TSWWSYY and QGS. Trimming removed 9 bases from V and 2 bases from J; junction bases left unmatched: 14. Here the CDR3 DNA reads TGTGCTCTGGGCCTCTGGGAGGGATACGCAACCGATAAACTCATCTTT. Residues: CALGLWEGYATDKLIF.

Only a few counts were recorded for this clone. For this DNA, TCRdb reports the protein of a much larger clone, which diverges at residue 12, most likely from a read error; the protein presented here is translated directly from the DNA. The chain joins TRDV2 to TRDJ1; D is ambiguous. The CDR3 length is 15 residues. Germline V gene sequence: CDR1 GEAIGNYY, CDR2 EKD. The CDR3 spells CACDSLLSYTDELIF. CDR3 DNA: TGTGCCTGTGACTCACTTTTGAGCTACACCGATGAACTCATCTTT.

This clone was detected only a few times. V and J are TRDV2 and TRDJ1, with 12 bases that match TRDD3. CDR1 GEAIGNYY and CDR2 EKD come from the germline V gene. The CDR3 consists of 16 residues. Unmatched junction bases numbered 3, after V lost 0 bases and J lost 2 bases. The DNA for the CDR3 is TGTGCCTGTGACACCCTACTGGGGGATACAACCGATAAACTCATCTTT. Protein product: CACDTLLGDTTDKLIF.

This clone has a handful of counts. Translating this DNA gives a protein that differs at residue 8 from the TCRdb one, which belongs to a much larger clone; a read error is likely, and the protein shown is this translation. The CDR3 bases are TGTGCCTGTGATAGCCTTCAAATTGGGGGATACGCTCCCGATAAACTCATCTTT. Its translation is CACDSLQIGGYAPDKLIF. The gene calls are TRDV2 and TRDJ1; TRDD3 matches at 11 bases. V trimming: 4 bases; J trimming: 3 bases; junction bases outside the gene matches: 15. Germline V gives CDR1 GEAIGNYY, CDR2 EKD. CDR3 size: 18 residues.

This clone has only a few counts. TCRdb shows a much larger clone's protein in place of this DNA's translation, and the two differ at residue 3, likely through a read error; the protein shown is translated from the DNA. Here the CDR3 DNA reads TGTGCCTACGATAGCCTTCAAACTGGGGGATACGCTCCCGATAAACTCATCTTT. This translates into CAYDSLQTGGYAPDKLIF. The chain combines TRDV2 with TRDJ1, with 13 bases aligning to TRDD3. Germline-derived CDR1 and CDR2 are GEAIGNYY and EKD. The CDR3 extends over 18 amino acids. The junction had 17 bases not matched to a gene; V was cut back by 8 bases and J by 3 bases.

This clone was seen once. Given a much more abundant clone one base away, this may be a read error. This sample includes further DNA sequences coding for the same CDR3. The CDR3: CACVSLLADKLIF. The DNA of the CDR3 is TGTGCCTGTGTGTCCCTACTGGCCGATAAACTCATCTTT. The V gene is TRDV2, the J gene TRDJ1, with D perhaps given as TRDD2 or TRDD3 (5 bases each). The CDR3 contains 13 residues. Between the trimmed V and J ends, which lost 5 bases and 3 bases, there was a span of 12 bases. Germline-derived CDR1 and CDR2 are GEAIGNYY and EKD.